This TCR beta chain was captured by sequencing in a study of cytomegalovirus exposure and HLA in healthy donors. PCR was performed using 60 Vbeta and 13 Jbeta primers. TCRdb's table, derived via immunoSEQ multiplex PCR, lists solely in-frame clones and lacks some. The table lists roughly 150,000 clones, about 85% of them singletons. Everyone who donated was a healthy bone marrow donor. The CDR3 extends over 16 amino acids. V lost 0 bases and J lost 5; bases outside the gene matches: 8. Germline CDR1 reads SGHKS; CDR2 reads YYEKEE (reference sequence). Sequenced input: PBMCs. The sequence was collected from a woman under 30 in good health and CMV-seronegative. The rearrangement links TRBV5-5 to TRBJ2-3; TRBD2 agrees at 8 bases. The CDR3 nucleotides are TGTGCCAGCAGCTTGGGGTGGGCGGGAGGAGGAGATACGCAGTATTTT. Amino acid sequence: CASSLGWAGGGDTQYF.